These 10 T cell receptor beta chains share one sample of origin, sequenced in a study of cytomegalovirus exposure and HLA in healthy donors. The PCR ran on 60 Vbeta and 13 Jbeta primers. Libraries were prepared by immunoSEQ multiplex PCR; TCRdb keeps only in-frame clonotypes and omits some of them. Of under 110,000 clones listed, 65% to 75% were seen once; the top ten hold 1.5% to 2%. The sample comprised PBMCs. Every receptor here comes from a woman between 35 and 50 years old in good health and CMV-seronegative.

The chain couples TRBV19 to TRBJ1-5; 7 bases fit TRBD1. The CDR3 consists of 17 residues. V dropped 4 bases and J dropped 6; count of bases not matched to a gene: 15. CDR1 is LNHDA and CDR2 is SQIVND in the germline V gene (reference sequence). CDR3 sequence reads: CASSTYRDSALGQPQHF. The DNA of the CDR3 is TGTGCCAGTAGTACCTATCGGGACAGTGCTCTCGGTCAGCCCCAGCATTTT.

The chain carries TRBV30 and TRBJ2-5; D possibly corresponds to TRBD2 (5 bases). CDR1 is GTSNPN, CDR2 SVGIG, per germline (reference sequence). The CDR3 has 16 amino acids. V lost 1 base and J 5 bases, leaving 20 bases between the germline ends. The CDR3 nucleotides are TGTGCCTGGAGTGCCATGCGGACTGAGGGAATGGAGACCCAGTACTTC. Its translation: CAWSAMRTEGMETQYF.

The J gene is TRBJ2-2, the V gene TRBV28; D is possibly TRBD1 (6 bases). V gave up 7 bases and J gave up 11 bases, with 14 bases separating them. CDR3 length equals 12 residues. CDR1 is MDHEN and CDR2 is SYDVKM in the germline V gene. Written as DNA, the CDR3 is TGTGCCAGCACTGTAGGGGGTGGAGAGCTGTTTTTT. Translated: CASTVGGGELFF.

This clone occurred once. CDR3 sequence: CASRDWTDHNEQFF. The CDR3 DNA reads TGTGCCAGCAGAGATTGGACAGACCACAATGAGCAGTTCTTC. This chain connects TRBV2 to TRBJ2-1; the D gene is possibly TRBD1 (6 bases). Trimming took 6 bases from V and 5 from J, leaving 14 bases between them. Germline loops: CDR1 SNHLY, CDR2 FYNNEI. This CDR3 is 14 amino acids long.

This sequence joins TRBV7-2 and TRBJ2-5, with TRBD2 identical over 7 bases. Germline V CDR1 and CDR2: SGHTA, FQGNSA. The V gene end was trimmed by 5 bases and the J gene end by 2 bases; junction bases not matched to a gene: 5. CDR3 length: 14 amino acids. CDR3 protein: CASSPWTRQETQYF. In DNA form, the CDR3 reads TGTGCCAGCAGCCCGTGGACTAGGCAAGAGACCCAGTACTTC.

The rearrangement joins TRBV5-1 to TRBJ2-1; TRBD1 agrees at 9 bases. The germline gives CDR1 SGHRS, CDR2 YFSETQ. Germline trimming cut 0 bases from V and 4 bases from J; bases unmatched to any gene: 5. This CDR3 region has 16 residues. CDR3 nucleotide sequence: TGCGCCAGCAGCTTGGTGGCGACAGGGGGTTACAATGAGCAGTTCTTC. It encodes CASSLVATGGYNEQFF. Filled out from reference TRBV5-1 and TRBJ2-1, the complete variable domain reads KAGVTQTPRYLIKTRGQQVTLSCSPISGHRSVSWYQQTPGQGLQFLFEYFSETQRNKGNFPGRFSGRQFSNSRSEMNVSTLELGDSALYLCASSLVATGGYNEQFFGPGTRLTVL.

The chain carries TRBV6-1 and TRBJ1-3; maybe TRBD1 (6 bases). This CDR3 contains 17 residues. CDR1 and CDR2 from the germline V gene are MNHNS and SASEGT. The germline V and J ends were trimmed by 1 base and 2 bases, with 15 bases remaining between them. The CDR3 loop reads CASSEGLWAGAGNTIYF. The CDR3, as DNA: TGTGCCAGCAGTGAAGGGTTGTGGGCAGGGGCTGGAAACACCATATATTTT.

V usage is TRBV30 and J usage is TRBJ2-7; possible D gene TRBD2, 6 bases. V lost 4 bases and J lost 3, with 16 bases in between. CDR3 size: 14 residues. Germline CDR1 GTSNPN, CDR2 SVGIG (reference sequence). For the CDR3, the DNA is TGTGCCTGGACCCACGGGGGTAGCGGCTACGAGCAGTACTTC. Translating it yields CAWTHGGSGYEQYF.

This clone was counted only a few times. This chain connects TRBV7-2 to TRBJ2-1; D is uncertain. Trimming removed 0 bases at V and 2 bases at J, with 5 bases between. Germline loops: CDR1 SGHTA, CDR2 FQGNSA. CDR3 length: 14 residues. CDR3 sequence: CASSLALAYNEQFF. The DNA for the CDR3 is TGTGCCAGCAGCTTAGCCTTAGCCTACAATGAGCAGTTCTTC.

The J gene is TRBJ1-4, the V gene TRBV19, with TRBD1 matching over 8 bases. Germline V lookup: CDR1 LNHDA, CDR2 SQIVND (reference sequence). The CDR3 loop spans 13 amino acids. The V segment lost 9 bases and the J segment 5 bases; nucleotides outside the gene matches: 5. The CDR3, as DNA: TGTGCCAGCCGGGACAGGATAAATGAAAAACTGTTTTTT. It yields the protein CASRDRINEKLFF.